This T cell receptor (beta chain) derives from a study of blood T cell repertoires in COVID-19. At the level of the study: Nucleic acid was either cDNA or gDNA, and it came from T cells, B-cell-depleted T cells, or PBMCs.

Original processing methods: Scientists estimated how many nucleated cells there were by amplifying reference gene primers. The data were produced by immunoSEQ multiplex PCR, yet TCRdb's version contains in-frame clones alone and is incomplete. V and J calls and clone size follow that table, whereas D and trimming were derived from the DNA. The sample has tens of thousands of clones; about 83% are singletons. Germline V gene sequence: CDR1 LGHNA, CDR2 YNFKEQ. The CDR3 covers 18 residues. V was trimmed by 9 bases and J by 7 bases, leaving 30 bases between them. The chain combines TRBV4-2 with TRBJ2-2, with D possibly matching TRBD2 (5 bases). Sample: peripheral blood. The source is a woman in her fifties or sixties with acute or convalescent COVID-19. The CDR3 spells CASWNARGTVGEIGELFF. CDR3 nucleotide sequence: TGTGCCAGTTGGAACGCCCGGGGTACAGTCGGGGAGATCGGGGAGCTGTTTTTT.